This T cell receptor (beta chain) stems from a study of cytomegalovirus exposure and HLA in healthy donors. Whole-study findings and limits: Cytomegalovirus status was reportedly diagnosed by the classifier with high sensitivity and specificity. Segments of the TCR beta V type were, in most cases, productive about 87% or about 30% of the time in an earlier analysis. CMV antigen specificity was confirmed in vitro for a few CMV-associated chains.

The V gene end was trimmed by 3 bases and the J gene end by 4 bases; junction bases not matched to a gene: 4. Germline lookup yields CDR1 WNHNN and CDR2 SYGVQD (reference sequence). The CDR3 has 14 residues. The PCR had 60 Vbeta and 13 Jbeta primers. Here immunoSEQ multiplex PCR was the method, and the copy in TCRdb shows in-frame clones only, minus some. The sample lists about 110,000 clones, approximately 80% occurring once. Everyone who donated was a healthy bone marrow donor. As concerns this clone: Its antigen is undetermined.

The chain links TRBV10-1 to TRBJ1-2; TRBD1 matches at 8 bases. The specimen sequenced was PBMCs. The source is a male donor in good health and CMV-seronegative. CDR3: CASSDGQGGYGYTF. CDR3 in DNA: TGCGCCAGCAGTGACGGACAGGGTGGCTATGGCTACACCTTC.